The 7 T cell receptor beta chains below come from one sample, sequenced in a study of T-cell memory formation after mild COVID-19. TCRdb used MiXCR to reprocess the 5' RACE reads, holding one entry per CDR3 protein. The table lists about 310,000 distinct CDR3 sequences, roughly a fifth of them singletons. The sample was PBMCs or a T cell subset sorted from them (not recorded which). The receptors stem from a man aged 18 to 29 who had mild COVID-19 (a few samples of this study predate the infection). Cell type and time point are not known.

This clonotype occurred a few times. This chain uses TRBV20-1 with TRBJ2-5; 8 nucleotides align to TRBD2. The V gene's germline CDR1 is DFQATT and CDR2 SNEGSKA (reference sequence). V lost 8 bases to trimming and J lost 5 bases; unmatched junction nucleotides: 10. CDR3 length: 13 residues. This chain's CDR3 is CSTGTGTRETQYF. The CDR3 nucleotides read TGCAGTACGGGAACCGGGACTAGGGAGACCCAGTACTTC.

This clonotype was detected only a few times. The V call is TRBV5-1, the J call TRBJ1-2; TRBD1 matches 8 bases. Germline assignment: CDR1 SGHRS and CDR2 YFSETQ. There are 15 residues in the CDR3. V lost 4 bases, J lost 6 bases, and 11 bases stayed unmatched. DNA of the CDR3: TGCGCCAGCAGCCTAGGGACAGGATGGGCGGATGGCTACACCTTC. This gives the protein CASSLGTGWADGYTF.

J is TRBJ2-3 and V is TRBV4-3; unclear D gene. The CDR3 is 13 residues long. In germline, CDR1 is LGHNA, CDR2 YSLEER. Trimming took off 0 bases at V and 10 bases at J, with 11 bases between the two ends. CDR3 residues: CASSQDPRLPQYF. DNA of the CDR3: TGCGCCAGCAGCCAAGATCCCCGTCTTCCGCAGTATTTT.

CDR3 coding DNA: TGCGCCAGCAGCCAAGATTCGGCGGGGGATGGCTACACCTTC. It codes for CASSQDSAGDGYTF. J is TRBJ1-2 and V is TRBV4-1, with D possibly TRBD1 on 5 matching bases. The CDR3 runs 14 residues. Germline V gene data show CDR1 as MGHRA and CDR2 as YSYEKL. V was pared by 0 bases and J by 6 bases, with 11 bases between.

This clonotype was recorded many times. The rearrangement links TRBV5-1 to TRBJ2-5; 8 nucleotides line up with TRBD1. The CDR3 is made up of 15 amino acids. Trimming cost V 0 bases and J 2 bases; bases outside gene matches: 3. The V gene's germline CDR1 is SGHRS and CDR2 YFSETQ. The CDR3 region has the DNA TGCGCCAGCAGCTTGGGAGGGACAGGACAAGAGACCCAGTACTTC. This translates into CASSLGGTGQETQYF.

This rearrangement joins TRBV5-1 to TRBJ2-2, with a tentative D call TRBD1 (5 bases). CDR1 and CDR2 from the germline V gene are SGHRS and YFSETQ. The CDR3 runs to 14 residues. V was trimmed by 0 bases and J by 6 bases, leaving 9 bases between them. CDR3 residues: CASSLDPTAGELFF. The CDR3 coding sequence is TGCGCCAGCAGCTTGGACCCGACAGCCGGGGAGCTGTTTTTT.

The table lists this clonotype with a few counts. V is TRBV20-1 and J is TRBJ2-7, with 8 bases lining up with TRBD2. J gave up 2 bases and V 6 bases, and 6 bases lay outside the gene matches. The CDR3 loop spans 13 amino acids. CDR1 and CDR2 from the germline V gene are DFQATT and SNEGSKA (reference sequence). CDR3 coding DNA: TGCAGTGCCCGGCGGGGGGTACCCTACGAGCAGTACGTC. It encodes CSARRGVPYEQYV.